This T cell receptor (beta chain) was identified during a study of cytomegalovirus exposure and HLA in healthy donors. This CDR3 contains 12 residues. Germline CDR1 SGHRS, CDR2 YFSETQ. V lost 4 bases, J lost 1 base, and 5 bases lay in between. Study observations and caveats: Rarity held for most TCR sequences, but there were some public TCRs that occurred in many donors. Highly shared variants forming one cluster were likely a sequencing artifact. A later analysis reported that several of the most significant clusters appeared to be linked to common viral pathogens, among them Epstein-Barr virus. Available immune exposure information covered CMV serostatus only.

Primers: 60 Vbeta forward and 13 Jbeta reverse. The method was immunoSEQ multiplex PCR; TCRdb's version includes in-frame clones alone and lacks a portion of them. Of a few hundred thousand clones detected, about four fifths appear once; the ten largest clones hold approximately 0.3%. A word on this clone: What it binds is not known.

The sequencing input was PBMCs. The genes are TRBV5-1 and TRBJ2-5; no clear D. The sequence derives from a girl aged 2 to 10 in good health and CMV-seronegative. CDR3 bases: TGCGCCAGCAGCGGCAGCCAAGAGACCCAGTACTTC. Protein sequence: CASSGSQETQYF.